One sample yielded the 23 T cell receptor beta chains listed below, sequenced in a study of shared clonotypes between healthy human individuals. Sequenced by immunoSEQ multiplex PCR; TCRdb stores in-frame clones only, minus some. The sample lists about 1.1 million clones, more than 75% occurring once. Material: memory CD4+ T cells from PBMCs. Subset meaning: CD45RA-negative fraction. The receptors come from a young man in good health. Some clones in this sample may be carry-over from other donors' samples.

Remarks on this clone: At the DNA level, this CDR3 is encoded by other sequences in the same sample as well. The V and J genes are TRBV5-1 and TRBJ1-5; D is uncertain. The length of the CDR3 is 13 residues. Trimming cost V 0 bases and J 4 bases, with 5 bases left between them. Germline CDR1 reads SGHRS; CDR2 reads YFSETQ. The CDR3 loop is CASSLDGNQPQHF. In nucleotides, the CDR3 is TGCGCCAGCAGCTTGGATGGTAATCAGCCCCAGCATTTT.

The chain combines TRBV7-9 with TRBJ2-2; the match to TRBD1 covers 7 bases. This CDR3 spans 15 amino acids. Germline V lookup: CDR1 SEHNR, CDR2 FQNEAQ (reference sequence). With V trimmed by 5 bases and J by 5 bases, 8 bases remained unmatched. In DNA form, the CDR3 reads TGTGCCAGCAGCGAACAGTCGACAGGGACCGGGGAGCTGTTTTTT. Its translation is CASSEQSTGTGELFF.

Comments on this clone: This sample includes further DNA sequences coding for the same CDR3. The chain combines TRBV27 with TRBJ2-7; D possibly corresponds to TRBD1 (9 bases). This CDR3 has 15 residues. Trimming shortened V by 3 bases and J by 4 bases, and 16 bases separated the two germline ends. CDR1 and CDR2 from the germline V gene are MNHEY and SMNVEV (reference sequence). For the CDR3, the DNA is TGTGCCAGCAGTTTTAGCGGGACAGGGTCTTACGAGCAGTACTTC. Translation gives CASSFSGTGSYEQYF.

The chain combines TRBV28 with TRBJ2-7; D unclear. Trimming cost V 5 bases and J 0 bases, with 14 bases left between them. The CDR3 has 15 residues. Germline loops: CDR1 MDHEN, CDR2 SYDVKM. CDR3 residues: CASSELHRSSYEQYF. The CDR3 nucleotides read TGTGCCAGCAGTGAACTACACCGGTCCTCCTACGAGCAGTACTTC. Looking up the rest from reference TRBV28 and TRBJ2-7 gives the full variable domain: DVKVTQSSRYLVKRTGEKVFLECVQDMDHENMFWYRQDPGLGLRLIYFSYDVKMKEKGDIPEGYSVSREKKERFSLILESASTNQTSMYLCASSELHRSSYEQYFGPGTRLTVT.

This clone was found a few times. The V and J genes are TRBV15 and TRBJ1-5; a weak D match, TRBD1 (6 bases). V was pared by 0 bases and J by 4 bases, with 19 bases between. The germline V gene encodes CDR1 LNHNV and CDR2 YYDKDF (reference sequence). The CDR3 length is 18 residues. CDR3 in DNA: TGTGCCACCAGCAGAGATCCACGAAAGACAGGAATGAATCAGCCCCAGCATTTT. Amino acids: CATSRDPRKTGMNQPQHF.

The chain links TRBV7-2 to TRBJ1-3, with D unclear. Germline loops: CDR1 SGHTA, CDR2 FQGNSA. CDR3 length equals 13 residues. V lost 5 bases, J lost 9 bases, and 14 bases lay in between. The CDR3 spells CASSPSPRSTIYF. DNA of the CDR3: TGTGCCAGCAGCCCCAGCCCCCGGAGCACCATATATTTT.

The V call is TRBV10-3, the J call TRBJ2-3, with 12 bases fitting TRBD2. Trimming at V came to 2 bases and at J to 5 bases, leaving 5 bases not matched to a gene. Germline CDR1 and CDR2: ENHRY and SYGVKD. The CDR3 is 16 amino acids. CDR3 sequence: CAISEPTSGRRDTQYF. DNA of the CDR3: TGTGCCATCAGTGAGCCGACTAGCGGGAGACGAGATACGCAGTATTTT.

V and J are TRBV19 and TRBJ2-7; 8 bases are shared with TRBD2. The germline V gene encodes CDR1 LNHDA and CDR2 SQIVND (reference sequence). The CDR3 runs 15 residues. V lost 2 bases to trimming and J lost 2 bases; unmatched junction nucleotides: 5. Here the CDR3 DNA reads TGTGCCAGTAGTATAACTAGCGGTGTAGCCTACGAGCAGTACTTC. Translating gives CASSITSGVAYEQYF.

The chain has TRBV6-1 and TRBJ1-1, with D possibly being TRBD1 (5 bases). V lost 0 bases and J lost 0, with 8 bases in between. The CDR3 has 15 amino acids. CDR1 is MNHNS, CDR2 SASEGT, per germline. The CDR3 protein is CASSEADTLNTEAFF. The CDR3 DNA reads TGTGCCAGCAGTGAAGCGGACACCTTGAACACTGAAGCTTTCTTT.

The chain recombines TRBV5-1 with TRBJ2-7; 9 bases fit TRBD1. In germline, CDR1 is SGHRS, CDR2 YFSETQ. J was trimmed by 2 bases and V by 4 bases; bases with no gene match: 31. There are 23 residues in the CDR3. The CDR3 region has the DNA TGCGCCAGCAGCCGTACAGGGGACAGGGAGAGGGGTAGATTAGGGTTCCCTACCTACGAGCAGTACTTC. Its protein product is CASSRTGDRERGRLGFPTYEQYF.

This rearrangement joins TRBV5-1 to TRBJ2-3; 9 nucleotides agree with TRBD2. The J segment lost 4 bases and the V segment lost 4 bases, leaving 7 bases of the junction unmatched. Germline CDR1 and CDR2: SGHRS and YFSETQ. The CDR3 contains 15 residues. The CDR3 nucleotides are TGCGCCAGCAGCCGCATAGCGGGAGAGGCAGATACGCAGTATTTT. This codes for CASSRIAGEADTQYF.

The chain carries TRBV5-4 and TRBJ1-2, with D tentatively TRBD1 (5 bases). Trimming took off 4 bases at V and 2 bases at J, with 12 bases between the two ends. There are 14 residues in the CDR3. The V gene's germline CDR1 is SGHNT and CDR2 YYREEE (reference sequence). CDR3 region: CASSRQSQNYGYTF. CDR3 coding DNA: TGTGCCAGCAGCCGACAGTCACAAAACTATGGCTACACCTTC.

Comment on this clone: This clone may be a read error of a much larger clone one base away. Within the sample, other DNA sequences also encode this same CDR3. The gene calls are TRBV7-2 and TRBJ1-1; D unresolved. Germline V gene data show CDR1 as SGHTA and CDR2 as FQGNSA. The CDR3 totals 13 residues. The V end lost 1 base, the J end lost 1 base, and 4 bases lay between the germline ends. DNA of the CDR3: TGTGCCAGCAGCTTAGGCACGAACACTGAAGCTTTCTTT. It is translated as CASSLGTNTEAFF.

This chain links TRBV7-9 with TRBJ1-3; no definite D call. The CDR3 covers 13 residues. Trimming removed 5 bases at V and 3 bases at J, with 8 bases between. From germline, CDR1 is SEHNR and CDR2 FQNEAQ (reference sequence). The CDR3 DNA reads TGTGCCAGCAGCCCACTGGTTGGAAACACCATATATTTT. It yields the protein CASSPLVGNTIYF.

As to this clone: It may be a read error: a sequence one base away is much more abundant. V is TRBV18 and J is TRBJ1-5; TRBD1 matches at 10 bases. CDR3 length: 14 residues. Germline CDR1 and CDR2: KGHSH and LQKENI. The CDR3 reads CASSVGTGDQSQHF. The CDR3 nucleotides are TGTGCCAGCTCAGTCGGGACAGGGGATCAGTCCCAGCATTTT.

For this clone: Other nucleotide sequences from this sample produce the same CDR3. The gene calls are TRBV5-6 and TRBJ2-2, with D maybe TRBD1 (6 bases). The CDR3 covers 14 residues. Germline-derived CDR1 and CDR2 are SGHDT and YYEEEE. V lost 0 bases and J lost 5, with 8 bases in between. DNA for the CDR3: TGTGCCAGCAGCTTGGGGACAGTGACCGGGGAGCTGTTTTTT. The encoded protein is CASSLGTVTGELFF.

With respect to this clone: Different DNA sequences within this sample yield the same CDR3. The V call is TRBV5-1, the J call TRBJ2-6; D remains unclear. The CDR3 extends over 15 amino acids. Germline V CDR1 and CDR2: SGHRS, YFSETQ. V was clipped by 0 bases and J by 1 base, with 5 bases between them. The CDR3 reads CASSLVPSGANVLTF. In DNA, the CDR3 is TGCGCCAGCAGCTTGGTACCTTCTGGGGCCAACGTCCTGACTTTC.

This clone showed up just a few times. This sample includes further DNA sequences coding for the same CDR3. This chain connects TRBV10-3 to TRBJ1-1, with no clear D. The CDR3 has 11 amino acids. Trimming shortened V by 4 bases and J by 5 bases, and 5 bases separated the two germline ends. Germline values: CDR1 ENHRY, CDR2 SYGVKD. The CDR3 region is CAISGGTEAFF. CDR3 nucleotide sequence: TGTGCCATCAGTGGTGGGACTGAAGCTTTCTTT.

CDR3 in DNA: TGTGCGACAGGGAGGGCTGAAGCTTTCTTT. Encoded protein: CATGRAEAFF. V usage is TRBV7-9 and J usage is TRBJ1-1, with 7 bases aligning to TRBD1. Germline V gives CDR1 SEHNR, CDR2 FQNEAQ (reference sequence). The length of the CDR3 is 10 residues.

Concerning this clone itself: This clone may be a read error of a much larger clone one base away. CDR3 region: CASGLGTDYEQYF. CDR3 nucleotides: TGCGCCAGCGGCTTGGGGACAGACTACGAGCAGTACTTC. The rearrangement joins TRBV5-1 to TRBJ2-7; TRBD1 agrees at 7 bases. The CDR3 length is 13 residues. Germline V CDR1 and CDR2: SGHRS, YFSETQ.

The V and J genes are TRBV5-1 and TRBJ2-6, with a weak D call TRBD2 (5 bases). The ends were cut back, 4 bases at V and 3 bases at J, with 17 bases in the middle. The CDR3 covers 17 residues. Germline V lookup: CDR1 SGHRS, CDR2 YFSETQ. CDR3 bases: TGCGCCAGCAGCCGGACTCGCTCGGCTGGTGGGGCCAACGTCCTGACTTTC. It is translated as CASSRTRSAGGANVLTF.

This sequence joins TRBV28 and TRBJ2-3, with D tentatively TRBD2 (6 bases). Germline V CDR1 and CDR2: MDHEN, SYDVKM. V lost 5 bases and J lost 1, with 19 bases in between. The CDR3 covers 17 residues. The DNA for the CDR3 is TGTGCCAGCAGTCCCACTAGCCCTCTCGACGGCACAGATACGCAGTATTTT. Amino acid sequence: CASSPTSPLDGTDTQYF. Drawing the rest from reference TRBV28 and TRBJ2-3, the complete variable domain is DVKVTQSSRYLVKRTGEKVFLECVQDMDHENMFWYRQDPGLGLRLIYFSYDVKMKEKGDIPEGYSVSREKKERFSLILESASTNQTSMYLCASSPTSPLDGTDTQYFGPGTRLTVL.

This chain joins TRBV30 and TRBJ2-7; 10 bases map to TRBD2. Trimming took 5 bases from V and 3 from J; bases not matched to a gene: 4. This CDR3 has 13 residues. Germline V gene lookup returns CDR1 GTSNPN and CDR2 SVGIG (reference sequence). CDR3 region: CAWGAGGLYEQYF. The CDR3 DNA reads TGTGCCTGGGGAGCGGGAGGGCTCTACGAGCAGTACTTC.